Listed below are T cell receptor beta chains from one sample, sequenced in a study of beta chain features in type 1 diabetes. Here immunoSEQ multiplex PCR was the method, and the copy in TCRdb shows in-frame clones only, minus some. The table includes about 470,000 clones, 30% detected once. Sequencing was performed on naive CD4+ T cells from blood. Every receptor here comes from a man between 18 and 35 years old in good health. Both conserved end residues are part of each CDR3. D genes are given only for firm matches. Rows give clone size only sometimes, using once, few, many, or a class for an expanded clone.

few	TRBJ2-1	TRBV11-1	TRBD2	CASSPYPGLGYNEQFF	TGTGCCAGCAGCCCTTATCCAGGACTAGGTTACAATGAGCAGTTCTTC
NA	TRBJ2-5	TRBV19	NA	CASSGPQETQYF	TGTGCCAGTAGTGGGCCACAAGAGACCCAGTACTTC
NA	TRBJ2-1	TRBV7-8	TRBD2	CASSLGLAGNNEQFF	TGTGCCAGCAGCTTGGGACTAGCGGGTAACAATGAGCAGTTCTTC
NA	TRBJ2-5	TRBV14	TRBD2	CASSQRLMASGRQETQYF	TGTGCCAGCAGCCAAAGGCTAATGGCTAGCGGACGCCAAGAGACCCAGTACTTC
NA	TRBJ2-7	TRBV7-2	TRBD2	CASSHKGVAGGPIEQYF	TGTGCCAGCAGCCATAAGGGGGTAGCGGGAGGGCCGATCGAGCAGTACTTC
NA	TRBJ2-2	TRBV25-1	TRBD2	CASSESGYPRGVFF	TGTGCCAGCAGTGAATCGGGTTACCCTCGGGGGGTGTTTTTT
few	TRBJ2-3	TRBV5-1	NA	CASSLDFPGRGTQYF	TGCGCCAGCAGCTTGGACTTCCCGGGAAGGGGGACGCAGTATTTT
few	TRBJ2-1	TRBV11-3	NA	CASSPEGTAYNEQFF	TGTGCCAGCAGCCCGGAAGGGACTGCCTACAATGAGCAGTTCTTC
NA	TRBJ2-3	TRBV30	TRBD2	CAWSVLGTSGPTDTQYF	TGTGCCTGGAGTGTACTGGGGACTAGCGGGCCTACAGATACGCAGTATTTT
few	TRBJ2-2	TRBV30	NA	CAWSVTVAGELFF	TGTGCCTGGAGTGTAACGGTGGCCGGGGAGCTGTTTTTT
few	TRBJ1-1	TRBV30	TRBD1	CAWDRGLNTEAFF	TGTGCCTGGGACAGGGGGTTGAACACTGAAGCTTTCTTT
NA	TRBJ2-1	TRBV18	NA	CASSPVQGSYNEQFF	TGTGCCAGCTCACCAGTGCAGGGCTCCTACAATGAGCAGTTCTTC
NA	TRBJ2-1	TRBV25-1	NA	CARALRTNNEQFF	TGTGCCAGGGCCTTGAGGACGAACAATGAGCAGTTCTTC
NA	TRBJ2-1	TRBV30	TRBD2	CAWSVRLADNEQFF	TGTGCCTGGAGTGTACGCCTAGCGGACAATGAGCAGTTCTTC
few	TRBJ1-1	TRBV30	NA	CAWSSWKRAGNTEAFF	TGTGCCTGGAGTAGTTGGAAGAGGGCTGGGAACACTGAAGCTTTCTTT
NA	TRBJ1-5	TRBV30	NA	CACHLGGPNQPQHF	TGTGCCTGCCACCTTGGGGGCCCAAATCAGCCCCAGCATTTT
NA	TRBJ2-3	TRBV4-1	TRBD1	CASSPGQGADTQYF	TGCGCCAGCAGCCCGGGACAGGGCGCAGATACGCAGTATTTT
NA	TRBJ2-7	TRBV29-1	NA	CSVSEAYEQYF	TGCAGCGTCTCCGAGGCCTACGAGCAGTACTTC
NA	TRBJ2-5	TRBV7-9	NA	CASSPEGGYQETQYF	TGTGCCAGCAGCCCCGAGGGGGGGTACCAAGAGACCCAGTACTTC
few	TRBJ2-1	TRBV7-2	NA	CASSWRNEQFF	TGTGCCAGCAGCTGGCGGAATGAGCAGTTCTTC
NA	TRBJ1-2	TRBV30	TRBD1	CAWTLKGASNYGYTF	TGTGCCTGGACCCTTAAGGGGGCGAGCAACTATGGCTACACCTTC
NA	TRBJ2-7	TRBV5-1	TRBD1	CASSFETGLAPSYEQYF	TGCGCCAGCAGCTTCGAGACAGGGTTAGCTCCATCCTACGAGCAGTACTTC
NA	TRBJ2-1	TRBV19	NA	CASSISYYNEQFF	TGTGCCAGTAGTATAAGCTATTACAATGAGCAGTTCTTC
NA	TRBJ2-1	TRBV29-1	NA	CSVDGADEQFF	TGCAGCGTTGACGGGGCTGATGAGCAGTTCTTC
NA	TRBJ1-5	TRBV5-6	NA	CASSFRGTSNQPQHF	TGTGCCAGCAGCTTCCGGGGAACGAGCAATCAGCCCCAGCATTTT
few	TRBJ2-7	TRBV4-2	NA	CASSQIAKSSYEQYF	TGTGCCAGCAGCCAAATAGCGAAGAGCTCCTACGAGCAGTACTTC
NA	TRBJ2-4	TRBV2	NA	CASSEIGLGIQYF	TGTGCCAGCAGTGAAATAGGCCTAGGCATTCAGTACTTC
NA	TRBJ2-5	TRBV30	NA	CAWSVRISETQYF	TGTGCCTGGTCCGTCAGGATATCGGAGACCCAGTACTTC
NA	TRBJ2-7	TRBV5-4	TRBD1	CASSLETGGYEQYF	TGTGCCAGCAGCTTGGAGACAGGGGGCTACGAGCAGTACTTC
few	TRBJ1-1	TRBV28	TRBD1	CASRHAGGAFF	TGTGCCAGCAGGCATGCAGGGGGAGCTTTCTTT
NA	TRBJ1-5	TRBV6-5	NA	CASSYGNNQPQHF	TGTGCCAGCAGTTACGGGAACAATCAGCCCCAGCATTTT
NA	TRBJ2-5	TRBV9	NA	CASSPGPQETQYF	TGTGCCAGCAGCCCGGGACCGCAAGAGACCCAGTACTTC
NA	TRBJ2-7	TRBV29-1	TRBD2	CSGGGSSYEQYF	TGCAGCGGCGGCGGGAGCTCCTACGAGCAGTACTTC
few	TRBJ2-7	TRBV28	TRBD2	CASSRSGSSYEQYF	TGTGCCAGCAGTAGGAGCGGGAGTTCCTACGAGCAGTACTTC
NA	TRBJ2-7	TRBV7-8	NA	CASSATYEQYF	TGTGCCAGCAGCGCGACTTACGAGCAGTACTTC
NA	TRBJ2-1	TRBV7-3	TRBD1	CASSPYRGDEQFF	TGTGCCAGCAGCCCCTACAGGGGCGATGAGCAGTTCTTC